This TCR beta chain was identified in a study of CD8 T cells in ankylosing spondylitis. The study's findings and limits: Seven or eight highly homologous variants formed a TCR beta motif that appeared characteristic of ankylosing spondylitis blood. As reported, disease-linked clones showed significant enrichment in matched ankylosing spondylitis synovial fluid.

TCRdb processed the 5' RACE reads anew with MiXCR; each CDR3 protein has one entry. The table lists some 800,000 distinct CDR3 sequences, about 10% of them singletons. Germline lookup yields CDR1 MNHNS and CDR2 SASEGT. This CDR3 is built from 13 residues. Trimming cost V 2 bases and J 8 bases, with 12 bases left between them. About this clonotype itself: Its antigen is unknown.

This sequence was found in a male donor with ankylosing spondylitis. The chain uses TRBV6-1 and TRBJ1-1, with D tentatively TRBD1 (5 bases). Sample: blood, either unsorted or a sorted T cell fraction (not recorded which). CDR3 DNA: TGTGCCAGCAGTGAAAGGGAGGGGATGGAAGCTTTCTTT. Amino acid sequence: CASSEREGMEAFF.